What follows are 22 T cell receptor beta chains derived from one specimen sequenced in a study of CD8 T cells in Susac syndrome (dated by TCRdb to the late 2010s). The library was produced with the immunoSEQ multiplex PCR assay. RNA was extracted using the RNeasy kit, and about 0.45 to 1 ug of the RNA was reverse transcribed with random hexamers. TCRdb reran the public reads through fastp at Q25 and MiXCR, keeping productive beta chains. CDR3 protein sequences are deduplicated, and each keeps its most common genes and DNA. This sample is represented by about 150,000 distinct CDR3 sequences; around 93% of them were singletons. In total, the top ten clones hold roughly 0.1% of the sample. The sequenced sample was CD4+ T cells from PBMCs. These receptors all stem from a human donor with multiple sclerosis.

In DNA, the CDR3 is TGTGCCAGCAGCAAACAGGGGGCGGCGTATGGCTACACCTTC. Translation gives CASSKQGAAYGYTF. This chain uses TRBV6-1 with TRBJ1-2, with TRBD1 identical over 9 bases. This CDR3 is 14 amino acids long. After removal of 6 bases from V and 5 bases from J, the junction contained 7 bases not matched to a gene. Germline lookup yields CDR1 MNHNS and CDR2 SASEGT.

V and J are TRBV7-2 and TRBJ1-1, with 7 bases lining up with TRBD1. The germline gives CDR1 SGHTA, CDR2 FQGNSA. The CDR3 extends over 16 amino acids. CDR3 sequence reads: CVRRRRTGFMNTEAFF. The DNA for the CDR3 is TGTGTGCGCAGACGAAGGACAGGATTCATGAACACTGAAGCTTTCTTT.

The gene calls are TRBV7-9 and TRBJ2-7, with TRBD1 as a possible D gene (6 bases). V lost 5 bases, J lost 5 bases, and 19 bases lay in between. This CDR3 is built from 15 residues. Germline CDR1 and CDR2: SEHNR and FQNEAQ (reference sequence). CDR3 DNA sequence: TGTGCCAGCAGCAACCGAGGGGGTTTTATCCACGAGCAGTACTTC. Translation gives CASSNRGGFIHEQYF.

This rearrangement joins TRBV20-1 to TRBJ2-5; D call uncertain. Trimming took off 5 bases at V and 5 bases at J, with 18 bases between the two ends. Germline CDR1 is DFQATT and CDR2 is SNEGSKA (reference sequence). The CDR3 extends over 14 amino acids. The CDR3 DNA reads as TGCAGTGCTCCCACTGCAGGTCCGGTTGAGACCCAGTACTTC. This sequence encodes CSAPTAGPVETQYF.

The rearrangement joins TRBV7-2 to TRBJ2-5; D not resolved. The V gene lost 5 bases and the J gene lost 5 bases, with 9 bases spanning the gap. CDR1 SGHTA and CDR2 FQGNSA come from the germline V gene. This CDR3 has 12 residues. The CDR3 bases are TGTGCCAGCAGCCAATATGGGGAGACCCAGTACTTC. Its protein product is CASSQYGETQYF. The entire variable domain, with the rest obtained from reference TRBV7-2 and TRBJ2-5, is as follows: GAGVSQSPSNKVTEKGKDVELRCDPISGHTALYWYRQSLGQGLEFLIYFQGNSAPDKSGLPSDRFSAERTGGSVSTLTIQRTQQEDSAVYLCASSQYGETQYFGPGTRLLVL.

The rearrangement links TRBV4-3 to TRBJ1-1; no clear D gene. The V and J ends lost 0 bases and 0 bases respectively, with 14 bases between them. Germline V gene lookup returns CDR1 LGHNA and CDR2 YSLEER. CDR3 length equals 17 residues. Written as DNA, the CDR3 is TGCGCCAGCAGCCAAGAGCCTAAGGGCCCAATGAACACTGAAGCTTTCTTT. This gives the protein CASSQEPKGPMNTEAFF.

This clonotype was seen once. The rearrangement joins TRBV5-1 to TRBJ1-2, with D possibly being TRBD1 (5 bases). V was shortened by 0 bases and J by 6 bases, with 12 bases between the two germline ends. In germline, CDR1 is SGHRS, CDR2 YFSETQ. The CDR3 runs to 14 residues. The CDR3 here is CASSLDRRRDGYTF. In DNA form, the CDR3 reads TGCGCCAGCAGCTTGGACAGGCGTCGGGATGGCTACACCTTC.

This chain uses TRBV25-1 with TRBJ2-3; tentative D call: TRBD1 (7 bases). V was clipped by 6 bases and J by 8 bases, with 24 bases between them. CDR3 size: 16 residues. Germline CDR1 is MGHDK and CDR2 is SYGVNS. The CDR3, as DNA: TGTGCCAGCAGCCCTTCCGCGGGACAGCACAGAGTTACGCAGTATTTT. Amino acid sequence: CASSPSAGQHRVTQYF.

This chain connects TRBV4-1 to TRBJ2-7, with a possible D match to TRBD1 (5 bases). Germline V gene sequence: CDR1 MGHRA, CDR2 YSYEKL. This CDR3 contains 14 residues. With 4 bases removed from V and 9 bases from J, the gap between germline ends came to 19 bases. Here the CDR3 DNA reads TGCGCCAGCAGCCCCTCGCAGCCCGAAAGGGGGCAGTACTTC. The encoded protein is CASSPSQPERGQYF.

The chain is built from TRBV4-1 and TRBJ2-1; D remains ambiguous. This CDR3 has 14 residues. Deletions cut 1 base from V and 1 base from J, with 5 bases between. Germline V gives CDR1 MGHRA, CDR2 YSYEKL. In nucleotides, the CDR3 is TGCGCCAGCAGCCAAGGAGGATCCTACAATGAGCAGTTCTTC. It encodes CASSQGGSYNEQFF.

This clonotype was observed a handful of times. J is TRBJ2-7 and V is TRBV9; 8 bases are a match to TRBD2. V was pared by 4 bases and J by 8 bases, with 8 bases of the junction left unmatched. The CDR3 spans 13 residues. Germline CDR1 reads SGDLS; CDR2 reads YYNGEE. Here the CDR3 reads CASSPQSGGKQYF. The CDR3 nucleotides read TGTGCCAGCAGCCCTCAAAGCGGGGGAAAGCAGTACTTC.

The chain combines TRBV5-1 with TRBJ1-1; 7 bases line up with TRBD1. Germline V lookup: CDR1 SGHRS, CDR2 YFSETQ. This CDR3 has 15 amino acids. J gave up 1 base and V 4 bases, and 7 bases lay outside the gene matches. This CDR3 reads CASSPTGASNTEAFF. The CDR3 DNA reads as TGCGCCAGCAGCCCTACAGGGGCATCGAACACTGAAGCTTTCTTT.

V is TRBV12-3 or TRBV12-4 and J is TRBJ1-5; D perhaps matches TRBD1 (5 bases). CDR3 length: 12 amino acids. V was pared by 7 bases and J by 10 bases, with 14 bases between. The CDR3 DNA reads as TGTGCCAGCACTCGGGACGGTCTACCCCAGCATTTT. Translation gives CASTRDGLPQHF.

The chain links TRBV18 to TRBJ1-1, with D unresolved. The CDR3 is made up of 14 amino acids. V was clipped by 0 bases and J by 1 base, with 6 bases between them. Germline CDR1 KGHSH, CDR2 LQKENI. The CDR3 nucleotides are TGTGCCAGCTCACCACCTGCGTCGAACACTGAAGCTTTCTTT. Translation: CASSPPASNTEAFF.

The rearrangement links TRBV19 to TRBJ2-5, with TRBD1 matching 8 bases. There are 19 residues in the CDR3. Germline assignment: CDR1 LNHDA and CDR2 SQIVND (reference sequence). Unmatched junction bases numbered 27, after V lost 6 bases and J lost 9 bases. The CDR3 here is CASRGGTGAGWEKEGSQYF. The CDR3 bases are TGTGCCAGTAGAGGGGGGACAGGAGCAGGATGGGAGAAAGAGGGGTCCCAGTACTTC.

This chain links TRBV9 with TRBJ2-1; TRBD1 matches 10 bases. Germline V gene sequence: CDR1 SGDLS, CDR2 YYNGEE. The trim removed 3 bases at V and 5 bases at J, leaving 5 bases unmatched. This CDR3 has 15 residues. CDR3 sequence (DNA): TGTGCCAGCAGCGCCCAGGACAGGGGGAACAATGAGCAGTTCTTC. It translates to CASSAQDRGNNEQFF.

This chain joins TRBV10-3 and TRBJ2-5, with 11 bases that match TRBD2. The V gene's germline CDR1 is ENHRY and CDR2 SYGVKD. The CDR3 extends over 15 amino acids. V lost 2 bases, J lost 2 bases, and 1 base stayed unmatched. DNA for the CDR3: TGTGCCATCAGTGAGGGGACTAGCGGACAAGAGACCCAGTACTTC. Its translation is CAISEGTSGQETQYF.

V gene TRBV3-1 combines with J gene TRBJ2-1; TRBD2 matches at 15 bases. J was trimmed by 11 bases and V by 1 base; bases with no gene match: 6. CDR3 length: 16 amino acids. Germline lookup yields CDR1 LGHDT and CDR2 YNNKEL (reference sequence). The CDR3 reads CASSQAGLAGGHKQFF. The CDR3 nucleotides read TGTGCCAGCAGCCAAGCCGGACTAGCGGGGGGGCATAAGCAGTTCTTC.

This clonotype was detected a few times. V usage is TRBV23-1 and J usage is TRBJ2-7; D remains unclear. TRBV23-1 is an open reading frame, and its role is uncertain. With 0 bases removed from V and 3 bases from J, the gap between germline ends came to 6 bases. CDR3 length: 13 amino acids. The CDR3 spells CASSQSYGYEQYF. CDR3 bases: TGCGCCAGCAGTCAATCGTACGGCTACGAGCAGTACTTC.

The chain links TRBV28 to TRBJ2-5; D is undetermined. The CDR3 is made up of 14 amino acids. Germline CDR1 is MDHEN and CDR2 is SYDVKM. V lost 2 bases to trimming and J lost 5 bases, with 12 bases between them. The CDR3 nucleotides are TGTGCCAGCAGTTTAAGGCACGTCCGTGAGACCCAGTACTTC. Translating gives CASSLRHVRETQYF.

The chain couples TRBV11-2 to TRBJ2-5; 7 bases match TRBD2. This CDR3 region has 17 residues. Germline assignment: CDR1 SGHAT and CDR2 FQNNGV. J was trimmed by 7 bases and V by 4 bases; bases with no gene match: 18. In DNA, the CDR3 is TGTGCCAGCAGCTCCCTCGCGGGGAGGGCCCGTGTGGGGACCCAGTACTTC. Translation: CASSSLAGRARVGTQYF.

The V call is TRBV28, the J call TRBJ1-5, with D tentatively TRBD1 (6 bases). The ends were cut back, 5 bases at V and 7 bases at J, with 15 bases in the middle. CDR1 is MDHEN and CDR2 is SYDVKM in the germline V gene. This CDR3 region has 14 residues. This chain's CDR3 is CASSDSQGIQPQHF. The CDR3 coding sequence is TGTGCCAGCAGTGACTCACAGGGAATACAGCCCCAGCATTTT.